These T cell receptor beta chains were read from a single sample in a study of CD8 T cells in Susac syndrome. Each CDR3 protein gets one entry after TCRdb re-called the immunoSEQ multiplex PCR reads with MiXCR. In the table there are roughly 190,000 distinct CDR3 sequences, approximately 94% of which are singletons. The specimen sequenced was CD4+ T cells from PBMCs. These receptors were taken from a human donor with Susac syndrome. Both conserved end residues are trimmed from each CDR3.

TRBJ1-5	TRBV6-1	ASSEERGRLGQPQH
TRBJ2-7	TRBV11-2	ASSSLAGGYDEQY
TRBJ1-2	TRBV7-9	ASSLGGPGHGYT
TRBJ2-5	TRBV12-3/TRBV12-4	ASSLELSQTQY
TRBJ2-7	TRBV3-1	ASSQGLYEQY
TRBJ2-5	TRBV15	ATSRDNIAETQY
TRBJ2-4	TRBV30	AWSYSGIQY
TRBJ1-2	TRBV20-1	SADRDRGATGGGYT
TRBJ2-5	TRBV1	RVPRETQY
TRBJ1-1	TRBV27	ASRPGGPGHMMNTEAF
TRBJ2-3	TRBV7-2	ANYGDSGLTDTQY
TRBJ2-7	TRBV30	AWSGSYEQY
TRBJ2-5	TRBV20-1	SAPWGNQETQY
TRBJ2-1	TRBV9	ASSVEVGASNEQF
TRBJ2-1	TRBV12-3/TRBV12-4	ASTGDSNEQF
TRBJ2-5	TRBV20-1	SAPEDRGGETQY
TRBJ1-5	TRBV6-1	ASSQRRQGISSQPQH
TRBJ2-1	TRBV9	ASSVVWDRSYNEQF
TRBJ2-5	TRBV4-2	ASSPPGRQETQY
TRBJ2-5	TRBV4-3	ASSPTPLAGGRLETQY
TRBJ2-5	TRBV12-3/TRBV12-4	ASSFLAVRETQY
TRBJ2-7	TRBV4-2	ASSQSGGPYEQY
TRBJ2-5	TRBV29-1	SVEGQETQY
TRBJ1-2	TRBV27	ASSQGQGNYGYT
TRBJ2-5	TRBV7-3	ASSLEAGDWETQY
TRBJ2-4	TRBV5-4	ASNPGQSDIQY
TRBJ1-2	TRBV20-1	SAGAGARGYT